Following are 10 T cell receptor beta chains from one sample sequenced in a study of OX40 agonist ivuxolimab in advanced cancers. The table came from immunoSEQ multiplex PCR; TCRdb's copy has only in-frame clones and leaves some out. The repertoire holds some 69,000 clones, 90% seen once, with over 9.5% in the top ten. Sequences were derived from CD4+ or CD8+ T cells sorted from blood, sampled in a trial of the OX40 agonist ivuxolimab. These receptors all come from an adult with an advanced solid tumor such as melanoma, head and neck, liver or kidney cancer.

The chain combines TRBV5-8 with TRBJ1-2; D is undetermined. Trimming took off 4 bases at V and 8 bases at J, with 15 bases between the two ends. The CDR3 spans 13 residues. CDR1 is SGHTS and CDR2 is YDEGEE in the germline V gene. CDR3 sequence: CASSPWRDDGYTF. CDR3 sequence (DNA): TGTGCCAGCAGCCCGTGGAGGGATGACGGCTACACCTTC.

The chain recombines TRBV10-3 with TRBJ2-5; D gene ambiguous. CDR1 is ENHRY, CDR2 SYGVKD, per germline. There are 12 residues in the CDR3. With 6 bases removed from V and 3 bases from J, the gap between germline ends came to 8 bases. The CDR3 region is CAISPGEETQYF. The CDR3 coding sequence is TGTGCCATCAGCCCGGGTGAAGAGACCCAGTACTTC.

This sequence joins TRBV6-6 and TRBJ2-3; 7 positions match TRBD2. The CDR3 extends over 14 amino acids. The J segment lost 1 base and the V segment lost 5 bases, leaving 3 bases of the junction unmatched. The germline V gene encodes CDR1 MNHNY and CDR2 SVGAGI (reference sequence). CDR3 in amino acids: CASSVGGGTDTQYF. CDR3 bases: TGTGCCAGCAGTGTGGGGGGGGGCACAGATACGCAGTATTTT.

V and J are TRBV28 and TRBJ2-1; 8 positions match TRBD2. Germline trimming cut 8 bases from V and 0 bases from J; bases unmatched to any gene: 9. The V gene's germline CDR1 is MDHEN and CDR2 SYDVKM. This CDR3 comprises 16 residues. The CDR3 here is CASHGREGRSYNEQFF. CDR3 DNA sequence: TGTGCCAGCCACGGGAGGGAGGGACGCTCCTACAATGAGCAGTTCTTC.

The rearrangement links TRBV6-5 to TRBJ1-2; D is unclear. Trimming cost V 2 bases and J 3 bases, with 10 bases left between them. From germline, CDR1 is MNHEY and CDR2 SVGAGI. CDR3 length: 14 residues. The CDR3 DNA sequence: TGTGCCAGCAGTTACGCTTGGGCGGACTATGGCTACACCTTC. Its protein is CASSYAWADYGYTF.

This sequence joins TRBV5-6 and TRBJ2-1; TRBD2 might be the D (7 bases). The CDR3 runs to 14 residues. CDR1 is SGHDT and CDR2 is YYEEEE in the germline V gene. V lost 6 bases, J lost 8 bases, and 18 bases lay in between. Here the CDR3 reads CASTPGGGSDEQFF. The CDR3 bases are TGTGCCAGCACCCCTGGGGGGGGCAGCGATGAGCAGTTCTTC.

This clone is medium-sized (0.01 to 0.1%) within its sample. The chain has TRBV30 and TRBJ1-3, with unresolved D. The CDR3 consists of 13 residues. V gave up 2 bases and J gave up 16 bases, with 21 bases separating them. Germline CDR1 GTSNPN, CDR2 SVGIG (reference sequence). The CDR3 sequence: CAWSMGPIPHTYF. The DNA for the CDR3 is TGTGCCTGGAGTATGGGCCCGATACCCCACACCTATTTT. The full variable domain, its missing parts supplied by reference TRBV30 and TRBJ1-3, is SQTIHQWPATLVQPVGSPLSLECTVEGTSNPNLYWYRQAAGRGLQLLFYSVGIGQISSEVPQNLSASRPQDRQFILSSKKLLLSDSGFYLCAWSMGPIPHTYFGEGSWLTVV.

The chain carries TRBV6-5 and TRBJ2-2; D remains ambiguous. The V and J ends lost 4 bases and 0 bases respectively, with 12 bases between them. The germline V gene encodes CDR1 MNHEY and CDR2 SVGAGI. CDR3 length: 16 amino acids. CDR3 bases: TGTGCCAGCAGTTTCCTCCGTAGTCCGAACACCGGGGAGCTGTTTTTT. Its translation: CASSFLRSPNTGELFF.

This clone occurred once. V is TRBV2 and J is TRBJ2-1, with 12 bases identical to TRBD2. The CDR3 spans 12 residues. V lost 5 bases and J lost 13; bases outside the gene matches: 3. Germline V gives CDR1 SNHLY, CDR2 FYNNEI. The CDR3 sequence is CASSPSGREQFF. CDR3 bases: TGTGCCAGCAGTCCTAGCGGGAGGGAACAGTTCTTC. The complete variable domain, with remaining parts taken from reference TRBV2 and TRBJ2-1, reads EPEVTQTPSHQVTQMGQEVILRCVPISNHLYFYWYRQILGQKVEFLVSFYNNEISEKSEIFDDQFSVERPDGSNFTLKIRSTKLEDSAMYFCASSPSGREQFFGPGTRLTVL.

The gene calls are TRBV11-1 and TRBJ2-5, with TRBD2 identical over 8 bases. The CDR3 runs 16 residues. Germline CDR1 is SGHAT and CDR2 is FQDESV (reference sequence). Germline trimming cut 5 bases from V and 5 bases from J; bases unmatched to any gene: 13. This CDR3 is CASSRGQLADQETQYF. Written as DNA, the CDR3 is TGTGCCAGCAGCCGAGGGCAACTAGCGGATCAGGAGACCCAGTACTTC.